The sample holds many counts of the clone carrying this TCR beta chain. What it binds is unknown. This entry comes from a study of neurological immune-mediated disorders. Whole-study results and caveats: HTLV-1-associated myelopathy led in TCR clonal expansion, while multiple sclerosis ranked lowest, below healthy controls.

There are 13 residues in the CDR3. V dropped 4 bases and J dropped 5 bases, with 9 bases sitting between them. Over 190 million TCR-beta sequences from 15-18 subjects came out of each sequencing run. TCRdb passed the 5' RACE reads through MiXCR, listing each CDR3 protein once. The table shows tens of thousands of distinct CDR3 sequences, with 3% to 4.5% occurring only once. The sequenced material came from PBMCs. This rearrangement joins TRBV12-3 or TRBV12-4 to TRBJ1-5, with D unresolved. The receptor comes from a man under 40 with multiple sclerosis. In nucleotides, the CDR3 is TGTGCCAGCAGTTCCAGAGGGTATCAGCCCCAGCATTTT. It is translated as CASSSRGYQPQHF.